What follows are 18 T cell receptor beta chains derived from one specimen sequenced in a study of T cells in Graves' hyperthyroidism and ophthalmopathy. The investigators amplified TCR beta CDR3 regions from RNA transcripts. First-round RT-PCR of the TCR CDR3 relied on the HTBI primer set. TCRdb ran MiXCR on the multiplex PCR reads and lists one entry per CDR3 protein. Here the sample spans a few hundred thousand distinct CDR3 sequences, approximately 15% being singletons. The sample consisted of blood. All receptors derive from a woman aged 40 to 50 with Graves' ophthalmopathy.

This clonotype was detected ten times or more. The CDR3 DNA sequence: TGTGCCTTACGGACAGGGACGAGTCAGCCCCAGCATTTT. Translation gives CALRTGTSQPQHF. The genes are TRBV30 and TRBJ1-5; 8 nucleotides match TRBD1. The trim removed 7 bases at V and 6 bases at J, leaving 8 bases unmatched. The CDR3 loop spans 13 amino acids. The V gene's germline CDR1 is GTSNPN and CDR2 SVGIG (reference sequence).

The V call is TRBV2, the J call TRBJ2-3, with D unresolved. Germline V gene sequence: CDR1 SNHLY, CDR2 FYNNEI. The CDR3 is 11 amino acids. V shed 2 bases and J shed 9 bases, with 6 bases lying between them. CDR3 protein: CASSEQHTQYF. For the CDR3, the DNA is TGTGCCAGCAGTGAACAGCACACGCAGTATTTT.

The V call is TRBV12-3 or TRBV12-4, the J call TRBJ1-1; D uncertain. V shed 7 bases and J shed 4 bases, with 10 bases lying between them. This CDR3 contains 12 residues. The CDR3, as DNA: TGTGCCAGCACCATAGATTTCACTGAAGCTTTCTTT. As protein: CASTIDFTEAFF.

This clonotype was counted only a few times. This chain connects TRBV5-1 to TRBJ1-1; 8 bases match TRBD1. Germline loops: CDR1 SGHRS, CDR2 YFSETQ. The CDR3 loop spans 14 amino acids. The ends lost 0 bases at V and 7 bases at J; junction bases unmatched: 5. Here the CDR3 reads CASSLGQGYVEAFF. CDR3 DNA: TGCGCCAGCAGCTTGGGACAGGGGTACGTTGAAGCTTTCTTT.

There are many counts of this clonotype. The chain is built from TRBV6-1 and TRBJ1-2; TRBD1 matches 7 bases. The CDR3 length is 12 residues. V lost 6 bases, J lost 4 bases, and 2 bases stayed unmatched. Per the germline V gene, CDR1 is MNHNS and CDR2 is SASEGT. CDR3 in DNA: TGTGCCAGCAGGGGACAGAGCTATGGCTACACCTTC. It translates to CASRGQSYGYTF.

V and J are TRBV20-1 and TRBJ2-3; the match to TRBD1 covers 8 bases. Trimming at V came to 3 bases and at J to 3 bases, leaving 5 bases not matched to a gene. The V gene's germline CDR1 is DFQATT and CDR2 SNEGSKA (reference sequence). This CDR3 contains 14 residues. CDR3 loop: CSARGRGRTDTQYF. The CDR3 DNA is TGCAGTGCTAGGGGCAGGGGGCGGACAGATACGCAGTATTTT.

This clonotype was picked up a small number of times. V is TRBV5-8 and J is TRBJ1-1; D unresolved. Trimming removed 0 bases from V and 10 bases from J, with 16 bases in between. CDR1 is SGHTS, CDR2 YDEGEE, per germline. This CDR3 is 14 amino acids long. The CDR3 here is CASSLGGGDLGAFF. The CDR3 region has the DNA TGTGCCAGCAGCTTGGGCGGCGGGGATTTGGGAGCTTTCTTT. Based on the CDR3 plus reference TRBV5-8 and TRBJ1-1, the full variable domain is EAGVTQSPTHLIKTRGQQATLRCSPISGHTSVYWYQQALGLGLQFLLWYDEGEERNRGNFPPRFSGRQFPNYSSELNVNALELEDSALYLCASSLGGGDLGAFFGQGTRLTVV.

This clonotype has a count of ten or more. The chain has TRBV6-1 and TRBJ2-7, with D perhaps being TRBD1 or TRBD2 (5 bases each). CDR1 and CDR2 (germline): MNHNS, SASEGT. The V gene lost 1 base and the J gene lost 3 bases, with 16 bases spanning the gap. This CDR3 contains 16 residues. In DNA, the CDR3 is TGTGCCAGCAGTGAAGGCAGCGGTGGGGCCAGCTACGAGCAGTACTTC. Amino acids: CASSEGSGGASYEQYF.

This clonotype appeared many times. This rearrangement joins TRBV28 to TRBJ1-5; 7 positions agree with TRBD1. V lost 3 bases and J lost 6; bases outside the gene matches: 5. CDR1 and CDR2 (germline): MDHEN, SYDVKM. CDR3 length equals 14 residues. CDR3 sequence reads: CASSFGTEGQPQHF. CDR3 in DNA: TGTGCCAGCAGTTTCGGGACAGAGGGTCAGCCCCAGCATTTT.

The sample holds many counts of this clonotype. The CDR3 nucleotides are TGTGCCAGCTACTTGTGGGACCGAGGGGAAAAACTGTTTTTT. Translated: CASYLWDRGEKLFF. The rearrangement links TRBV5-6 to TRBJ1-4; tentatively, D is TRBD1 (5 bases). Germline CDR1 SGHDT, CDR2 YYEEEE. V was shortened by 7 bases and J by 8 bases, with 18 bases between the two germline ends. There are 14 residues in the CDR3.

This chain uses TRBV7-6 with TRBJ2-1, with D tentatively TRBD1 or TRBD2 (5 bases each). Trimming removed 4 bases from V and 6 bases from J, with 13 bases in between. CDR3 length equals 14 residues. Germline CDR1 SGHVS, CDR2 FNYEAQ. DNA of the CDR3: TGTGCCAGCAGCTCAAACAGGAGGACCAATGAGCAGTTCTTC. Translation gives CASSSNRRTNEQFF.

CDR3: CASSLNLNRWHF. In DNA, the CDR3 is TGTGCCAGCAGCCTGAACTTGAATCGGTGGCATTTT. The V and J genes are TRBV7-9 and TRBJ1-5; no reliable D call. The CDR3 is 12 amino acids. Germline lookup yields CDR1 SEHNR and CDR2 FQNEAQ (reference sequence). Trimming stripped 5 bases from V and 15 bases from J, with 17 bases between.

This clonotype was picked up many times. This chain uses TRBV27 with TRBJ2-7; 7 nucleotides match TRBD1. This CDR3 has 14 residues. Trimming took 2 bases from V and 4 from J; bases not matched to a gene: 5. CDR1 MNHEY and CDR2 SMNVEV come from the germline V gene (reference sequence). The CDR3 DNA follows: TGTGCCAGCAGTTTAGCCGGGACAGAATACGAGCAGTACTTC. It translates to CASSLAGTEYEQYF.

V and J are TRBV3-1 and TRBJ2-3; D ambiguous. Germline V gives CDR1 LGHDT, CDR2 YNNKEL (reference sequence). This CDR3 has 13 residues. V was pared by 4 bases and J by 2 bases, with 7 bases between. In DNA, the CDR3 is TGTGCCAGCAGCCCATTATTCACAGATACGCAGTATTTT. As protein: CASSPLFTDTQYF.

This sequence joins TRBV5-1 and TRBJ1-2, with no clear D. Trimming stripped 4 bases from V and 2 bases from J, with 12 bases between. Germline V CDR1 and CDR2: SGHRS, YFSETQ. There are 14 residues in the CDR3. The CDR3 bases are TGCGCCAGCAGCCGCGGTGCGGCCAACTATGGCTACACCTTC. This codes for CASSRGAANYGYTF.

This clonotype was observed a few times. The V call is TRBV5-1, the J call TRBJ2-5, with 11 positions matching TRBD2. This CDR3 has 16 residues. Germline-derived CDR1 and CDR2 are SGHRS and YFSETQ. V shed 0 bases and J 3 bases; nucleotides not matched to a gene: 4. The CDR3 region has the DNA TGCGCCAGCAGCTTGGTAGCGGGGGGGCTCGAAGAGACCCAGTACTTC. Protein product: CASSLVAGGLEETQYF.

The CDR3 loop is CASSLRQGREKLFF. DNA of the CDR3: TGTGCCAGCAGTTTGCGACAGGGCCGTGAAAAACTGTTTTTT. The rearrangement joins TRBV6-1 to TRBJ1-4, with 7 bases that match TRBD1. The germline V gene encodes CDR1 MNHNS and CDR2 SASEGT. The V and J ends lost 5 bases and 7 bases, in that order; junction bases with no gene match: 7. The CDR3 is 14 residues long.

This clonotype showed up many times. This sequence joins TRBV7-9 and TRBJ2-3; D is perhaps TRBD1 (6 bases). Germline CDR1 reads SEHNR; CDR2 reads FQNEAQ (reference sequence). The CDR3 extends over 14 amino acids. Trimming shortened V by 5 bases and J by 3 bases, and 12 bases separated the two germline ends. The CDR3 DNA reads as TGTGCCAGCAGCCAAGGACAGACAACAGATACGCAGTATTTT. It is translated as CASSQGQTTDTQYF.